This T cell receptor (beta chain) appears in the sequencing data of a study of blood T cell repertoires in COVID-19. Study at large: The United States, Italy and Spain were the sources of the acute and convalescent COVID-19 samples. In each case, the material was cDNA or gDNA derived from T cells, B-cell-depleted T cells, or PBMCs.

V gave up 6 bases and J gave up 6 bases; unmatched junction bases: 15. The germline V gene has CDR1 KGHSH and CDR2 LQKENI. The CDR3 has 17 amino acids. In the study's own analysis: From reference gene primer amplification, estimates of nucleated cell counts were derived. TCRdb's table, derived via immunoSEQ multiplex PCR, lists solely in-frame clones and lacks some. Clone size and V and J calls were adopted from that table, with D and trimming inferred from the DNA. The sample yields around 80,000 clones, roughly four fifths seen once. This chain links TRBV18 with TRBJ2-1; 9 positions agree with TRBD1. This TCR was recovered from a human donor in a cohort sampled during active COVID-19. Sequencing used peripheral blood. CDR3 residues: CASSQGWGQGDGNEQFF. The CDR3 coding sequence is TGTGCCAGCTCCCAGGGCTGGGGACAGGGAGACGGCAATGAGCAGTTCTTC.